One T cell receptor beta chain is described in this entry. This sample is part of a study of OX40 agonist ivuxolimab in advanced cancers. Study information: Dose-escalation patients suffered from hepatocellular carcinoma, melanoma, renal cell or head and neck cancer.

Generated by immunoSEQ multiplex PCR, the TCRdb table keeps only in-frame clones and is missing some. The table shows more than 70,000 clones, with 81% occurring only once. Germline CDR1 and CDR2: LNHDA and SQIVND (reference sequence). V shed 6 bases and J 0 bases; nucleotides not matched to a gene: 8. The length of the CDR3 is 16 residues. This sequence was found in an adult with an advanced solid tumor such as melanoma, head and neck, liver or kidney cancer. V is TRBV19 and J is TRBJ1-5; TRBD1 agrees at 7 bases. The source was CD4+ or CD8+ T cells sorted from blood, collected in a trial of the OX40 agonist ivuxolimab. This CDR3 reads CASRWSGGNSNQPQHF. The CDR3 DNA reads as TGTGCCAGTAGATGGTCAGGGGGTAATAGCAATCAGCCCCAGCATTTT.